The subject of this entry is one T cell receptor beta chain. This sample is drawn from a study of T cells after yellow fever vaccination. Making TCR cDNA involved 5'RACE template switching, which added UMIs and a universal primer site. TCRdb re-derived calls from the 5' RACE reads in MiXCR, one entry per CDR3 protein. The sample has more than 75,000 distinct CDR3 sequences; 8% to 10% are singletons. The CDR3 contains 14 residues. The V end was cut by 0 bases, the J end by 1 base, with 4 bases between. The germline V gene has CDR1 MNHEY and CDR2 SVGAGI. General study points: After the booster, 96% of CD4 and about nine tenths of CD8 primary-response clones were re-detected.

The TCR was taken from a young man who received the YFV17D yellow fever vaccine. This rearrangement joins TRBV6-5 to TRBJ2-1; D gene ambiguous. Sequenced here: CD8+ T cells not binding an NS4B(214-222) dextramer, sorted from PBMCs, sampled roughly 14 days after the first yellow fever vaccination. CDR3 coding DNA: TGTGCCAGCAGTTACTCGGAGTCCTACAATGAGCAGTTCTTC. It encodes CASSYSESYNEQFF.